What follows is one TCR beta chain and its context. This entry is derived from a study of blood T cell repertoires in COVID-19. In the study overall: From the United States, Italy and Spain came samples of acute and convalescent COVID-19.

V lost 6 bases, J lost 1 base, and 5 bases stayed unmatched. CDR1 is SQVTM, CDR2 ANQGSEA, per germline. The CDR3 extends over 13 amino acids. Profiled with immunoSEQ multiplex PCR; TCRdb holds only in-frame clones, not every one. This table has approximately 180,000 clones, about 90% appearing once. The rearrangement uses TRBV29-1 and TRBJ1-1; 7 bases fit TRBD1. The TCR comes from a man aged 60 to 69 with active or convalescent COVID-19. The sample was peripheral blood. Here the CDR3 reads CSVGGQPNTEAFF. The CDR3, as DNA: TGCAGCGTGGGGGGACAGCCGAACACTGAAGCTTTCTTT.